Listed here are 14 T cell receptor beta chains from one sample, sequenced in a study of identical twins (dated by TCRdb to about 2016). The library came from 5' RACE. Sequencing instrument: Illumina HiSeq 2000. TCRdb applied fastp at Q25 and MiXCR to the public reads, then kept only in-frame beta chains. Rows matching on CDR3 protein sequence are summarized as one entry with the most common DNA and genes. This sample has about 430,000 distinct CDR3 sequences in its table, and 18% of those were observed once. Approximately 12% of the sample is held by the ten biggest clonotypes. The sample comprised naive T cells sorted from blood. Taken with the paper, the label for cell subset or site translates to: cells isolated with a human naive T-cell isolation kit. These receptors originate from a man aged 50 to 60 in good health.

Ten or more counts support this clonotype. The chain carries TRBV29-1 and TRBJ2-3, with a weak D call TRBD1 (6 bases). The CDR3 consists of 13 residues. Germline CDR1 and CDR2: SQVTM and ANQGSEA. With 4 bases removed from V and 4 bases from J, the gap between germline ends came to 12 bases. The DNA of the CDR3 is TGCAGCGTTGTCTGGGGGCAGGCAGATACGCAGTATTTT. Its protein product is CSVVWGQADTQYF.

The sample holds a few counts of this clonotype. The junction does not match germline at one end; this may be a read error. The chain joins TRBV5-1 to TRBJ2-7; tentative D call: TRBD2 (6 bases). Germline V CDR1 and CDR2: SGHRS, YFSETQ. This CDR3 is built from 14 residues. DNA for the CDR3: TGCGCCAGCAGCTTGGGCACAACTAGCTACGGGCAGTACTTC. Translating it yields CASSLGTTSYGQYF. The whole variable domain, filled in from reference TRBV5-1 and TRBJ2-7, reads KAGVTQTPRYLIKTRGQQVTLSCSPISGHRSVSWYQQTPGQGLQFLFEYFSETQRNKGNFPGRFSGRQFSNSRSEMNVSTLELGDSALYLCASSLGTTSYGQYFGPGTRLTVT.

V gene TRBV11-2 combines with J gene TRBJ2-5, with D uncertain. Germline CDR1 SGHAT, CDR2 FQNNGV. The CDR3 sequence is 15 residues long. Trimming left V 0 bases short and J 2 bases short, with 10 bases between. The CDR3: CASSLDPMGQETQYF. In nucleotides, the CDR3 is TGTGCCAGCAGCTTAGATCCCATGGGACAAGAGACCCAGTACTTC.

The rearrangement joins TRBV12-3 or TRBV12-4 to TRBJ2-7; TRBD1 matches at 9 bases. J gave up 6 bases and V 0 bases, and 9 bases lay outside the gene matches. This CDR3 is built from 16 residues. In nucleotides, the CDR3 is TGTGCCAGCAGTTTAGCGCTACGGACAGGGGTGGTCGAGCAGTACTTC. It yields the protein CASSLALRTGVVEQYF.

This clonotype was seen a handful of times. The V gene is TRBV20-1, the J gene TRBJ2-1, with 14 bases lining up with TRBD2. CDR3 length: 16 residues. Unmatched junction bases numbered 9, after V lost 3 bases and J lost 8 bases. Germline V gene sequence: CDR1 DFQATT, CDR2 SNEGSKA (reference sequence). CDR3 sequence reads: CSASPETSGRAHEQFF. The CDR3 DNA reads as TGCAGTGCTAGCCCCGAGACTAGCGGGAGGGCCCATGAGCAGTTCTTC.

This clonotype was counted a few times. The V gene is TRBV7-9, the J gene TRBJ2-6, with 15 positions matching TRBD2. This CDR3 is built from 20 residues. V lost 5 bases to trimming and J lost 0 bases; unmatched junction nucleotides: 8. From germline, CDR1 is SEHNR and CDR2 FQNEAQ (reference sequence). The CDR3 region is CASSTGLAGGPGSGANVLTF. The CDR3 DNA is TGTGCCAGCAGCACTGGACTAGCGGGAGGGCCAGGCTCTGGGGCCAACGTCCTGACTTTC.

In this sample, this clonotype turned up many times. This chain connects TRBV12-3 or TRBV12-4 to TRBJ2-5, with D perhaps matching TRBD2 (5 bases). CDR3 length: 14 residues. The V gene lost 3 bases and the J gene lost 5 bases, with 13 bases spanning the gap. In DNA, the CDR3 is TGTGCCAGCAGTTTTGTCGCCCGCGGGGAGACCCAGTACTTC. This gives the protein CASSFVARGETQYF.

The gene calls are TRBV15 and TRBJ1-2; unclear D gene. Per the germline V gene, CDR1 is LNHNV and CDR2 is YYDKDF (reference sequence). Trimming cost V 4 bases and J 6 bases, with 24 bases left between them. The CDR3 spans 17 residues. The CDR3 DNA follows: TGTGCCACCAGCAAAGATTGGGATCGTAAGGGTCCTAATGGCTACACCTTC. Translated: CATSKDWDRKGPNGYTF.

The table lists this clonotype with many counts. V is TRBV7-2 and J is TRBJ1-5, with 8 positions matching TRBD1. The CDR3 spans 18 residues. The J segment lost 5 bases and the V segment lost 0 bases, leaving 12 bases of the junction unmatched. Germline V gives CDR1 SGHTA, CDR2 FQGNSA. CDR3: CASSLAGGTGALYQPQHF. CDR3 bases: TGTGCCAGCAGCTTAGCTGGGGGGACAGGAGCTCTCTATCAGCCCCAGCATTTT.

The chain links TRBV5-1 to TRBJ2-3; TRBD1 is a possible D gene (5 bases). Germline V gene lookup returns CDR1 SGHRS and CDR2 YFSETQ. The CDR3 runs to 13 residues. V was trimmed by 7 bases and J by 6 bases, leaving 15 bases between them. CDR3 sequence reads: CASGAGSGDTQYF. The CDR3 DNA follows: TGCGCCAGCGGCGCAGGGTCTGGGGATACGCAGTATTTT.

This clonotype was found many times. The CDR3 DNA follows: TGCGCCAGCAGCTTGGTTGGGGCAGGTGCCCTCATGAACACTGAAGCTTTCTTT. The encoded protein is CASSLVGAGALMNTEAFF. The chain carries TRBV5-1 and TRBJ1-1, with D possibly matching TRBD1 (5 bases). The CDR3 runs 18 residues. V lost 0 bases, J lost 0 bases, and 18 bases lay in between. Germline V gene lookup returns CDR1 SGHRS and CDR2 YFSETQ.

This clonotype was picked up a small number of times. The V gene is TRBV10-3, the J gene TRBJ2-7; unclear D gene. The V end lost 7 bases, the J end lost 0 bases, and 7 bases lay between the germline ends. This CDR3 is built from 12 residues. CDR1 and CDR2 from the germline V gene are ENHRY and SYGVKD. DNA of the CDR3: TGTGCCATCAAAGCGAGCTCCTACGAGCAGTACTTC. Protein product: CAIKASSYEQYF.

V usage is TRBV10-3 and J usage is TRBJ2-3; a possible D gene is TRBD1 (6 bases). There are 16 residues in the CDR3. V lost 2 bases and J 5 bases, leaving 17 bases between the germline ends. Per germline, CDR1 ENHRY and CDR2 SYGVKD. The chain's CDR3 is CAISEPGALTGDTQYF. CDR3 coding DNA: TGTGCCATCAGTGAGCCAGGGGCTTTAACGGGAGATACGCAGTATTTT.

V usage is TRBV20-1 and J usage is TRBJ1-1; 9 bases map to TRBD1. The CDR3 extends over 15 amino acids. Trimming took 4 bases from V and 6 from J; bases not matched to a gene: 12. Per the germline V gene, CDR1 is DFQATT and CDR2 is SNEGSKA (reference sequence). The CDR3: CSANPSGQGQAEAFF. The CDR3, as DNA: TGCAGTGCTAACCCCTCAGGACAGGGGCAAGCTGAAGCTTTCTTT.